The 7 T cell receptor beta chains listed next were all sequenced from one sample in a study of T cells after yellow fever vaccination. TCRdb reprocessed the 5' RACE reads via MiXCR and lists one record per CDR3 protein. The sample has around 300,000 distinct CDR3 sequences; 4% to 5.5% are singletons. Sequencing was performed on PBMCs, taken 15 days after the yellow fever booster vaccination. These receptors all come from a man younger than 35 who received the YFV17D yellow fever vaccine.

This clonotype was counted between two and nine times. This chain links TRBV6-6 with TRBJ2-7, with D perhaps TRBD2 (5 bases). The V end was cut by 4 bases, the J end by 2 bases, with 15 bases between. Per the germline V gene, CDR1 is MNHNY and CDR2 is SVGAGI (reference sequence). The length of the CDR3 is 15 residues. CDR3 sequence reads: CASSLGADSAYEQYF. The CDR3 coding sequence is TGTGCCAGCAGTTTAGGCGCGGACTCGGCCTACGAGCAGTACTTC.

J is TRBJ1-1 and V is TRBV18; D possibly corresponds to TRBD1 (6 bases). Trimming stripped 4 bases from V and 3 bases from J, with 12 bases between. Germline V CDR1 and CDR2: KGHSH, LQKENI. This CDR3 region has 14 residues. The CDR3 loop reads CASSQQGWDTEAFF. In DNA, the CDR3 is TGTGCCAGCTCACAACAGGGTTGGGACACTGAAGCTTTCTTT.

The V call is TRBV2, the J call TRBJ2-6; D gene ambiguous. V lost 4 bases and J lost 0, with 10 bases in between. Germline CDR1 SNHLY, CDR2 FYNNEI. The CDR3 runs 16 residues. The DNA of the CDR3 is TGTGCCAGCAGTGCGGTCCGGTCCTCTGGGGCCAACGTCCTGACTTTC. Protein sequence: CASSAVRSSGANVLTF.

This clonotype was seen ten or more times. This chain connects TRBV5-1 to TRBJ1-1; 8 bases map to TRBD1. There are 14 residues in the CDR3. The germline CDR1 and CDR2 sequences are SGHRS and YFSETQ. Losses at the gene ends were 1 base for V and 4 bases for J; bases not matched to a gene: 3. CDR3 loop: CASSLSQGATEAFF. The DNA for the CDR3 is TGCGCCAGCAGCTTGAGTCAGGGGGCCACTGAAGCTTTCTTT.

J is TRBJ2-2 and V is TRBV10-2, with 7 bases matching TRBD2. Trimming cost V 7 bases and J 0 bases; bases outside gene matches: 5. The germline V gene has CDR1 WSHSY and CDR2 SAAADI. The CDR3 runs to 15 residues. The CDR3 bases are TGCGCCAGCAAGGTGCGGGGGTCGAACACCGGGGAGCTGTTTTTT. Its protein is CASKVRGSNTGELFF.

At least ten counts were recorded for this clonotype. V is TRBV5-1 and J is TRBJ2-5; D perhaps matches TRBD2 (5 bases). CDR3 length equals 12 residues. Trimming left V 6 bases short and J 4 bases short, with 10 bases between. The germline V gene encodes CDR1 SGHRS and CDR2 YFSETQ. The CDR3 region is CASTLEGETQYF. The CDR3 nucleotides read TGCGCCAGCACCCTTGAGGGAGAGACCCAGTACTTC. Complete variable domain (other parts from reference TRBV5-1 and TRBJ2-5): KAGVTQTPRYLIKTRGQQVTLSCSPISGHRSVSWYQQTPGQGLQFLFEYFSETQRNKGNFPGRFSGRQFSNSRSEMNVSTLELGDSALYLCASTLEGETQYFGPGTRLLVL.

This clonotype showed up many times. V gene TRBV20-1 combines with J gene TRBJ2-3; D possibly corresponds to TRBD2 (5 bases). This CDR3 is built from 16 residues. V lost 3 bases to trimming and J lost 2 bases, with 18 bases between them. Germline lookup yields CDR1 DFQATT and CDR2 SNEGSKA (reference sequence). CDR3 sequence (DNA): TGCAGTGCTAGTCCCTCTCCAAGACTACTCACAGATACGCAGTATTTT. Translating gives CSASPSPRLLTDTQYF.